Sequencing of this T cell receptor beta chain was carried out in a study of blood T cell repertoires in COVID-19. Study-level information: Both acute and convalescent COVID-19 samples were obtained from the United States, Italy and Spain.

Trimming removed 1 base from V and 4 bases from J; junction bases left unmatched: 7. Germline V lookup: CDR1 MNHEY, CDR2 SMNVEV (reference sequence). The CDR3 covers 15 residues. Methods used by the authors: Reference gene primer amplification in the assay estimated nucleated cell counts. The repertoire was sequenced with immunoSEQ multiplex PCR; TCRdb's copy has only in-frame clones and lacks some. V and J calls and clone size are those listed in that table; D and trimming were worked out from the DNA. Among around 200,000 clones listed, around 87% were seen once. The chain has TRBV27 and TRBJ2-7; 7 nucleotides align to TRBD1. What was sequenced was peripheral blood. This TCR came from a man between 45 and 60 years old with acute or convalescent COVID-19. The CDR3 bases are TGTGCCAGCAGTTTATACGCCGCAGGGGGTTACGAGCAGTACGTC. Its protein product is CASSLYAAGGYEQYV.